The entry that follows covers one TCR beta chain sequence. Its target antigen remains unknown. Base quality data are lacking; no much larger clone is found one base away. Trimming costs V 10 bases and J 5 bases, and their ends lie 24 bases apart. CDR1 is given as MNHNS and CDR2 as SASEGT, both from the germline V gene. The CDR3 starts with the cysteine, ends with the phenylalanine, and has 15 residues. Kept here is only the CDR3 DNA, which spans 45 bases and is read in frame from base 1. Separate from the roughly 630-subject first cohort, the validation cohort of 120 subjects was the group to which the donors belonged. This record belongs to a study of cytomegalovirus exposure and HLA in healthy donors (dated by TCRdb to 2015 to 2018). A note on the overall study: A later analysis indicated that the 120 validation repertoires were generated on the platform also employed for the 600 to 750 repertoires of the first cohort. The aim of the study was to test whether cataloging public T cell receptors could identify signatures of past pathogen exposure. Besides the first cohort of some 670 subjects, a separate validation cohort made up of over 100 different subjects was used. To predict cytomegalovirus infection status, the study brought together high-throughput TCR immunosequencing, statistical association of individual TCRs with disease status, and machine learning. What the work shows at the level of the full study, not this receptor alone: The classifier was reported to diagnose cytomegalovirus status with high specificity and sensitivity in both the original and validation cohorts. A few of the identified cytomegalovirus-associated TCR beta chains were confirmed in vitro to be specific for cytomegalovirus antigens. While some public TCRs were present in many individuals, most TCR sequences turned up only very rarely across donors. A later analysis found that TCRs clustered in the first cohort also tended to co-occur in the approximately 120 validation repertoires, with 90% to 95% of cluster scores above 0. It was suggested by the authors that the approach could potentially be generalized to other disease states and immunological phenotypes. A total of 150 or so TCR beta chains were listed by the study as associated with cytomegalovirus. The validation cohort had no HLA typing available for a later analysis, so co-occurrence within that cohort was assessed over all 120 or so repertoires.

Library creation used the immunoSEQ multiplex PCR assay. The authors' analysis ran thus. A statistical classification framework was developed to diagnose cytomegalovirus status using the catalog of TCR beta chain sequences. TCRdb re-hosts the immuneACCESS table, in-frame sequences only. Its copies lack some clones; in the studies checked, an unresolved V gene accounts for under half of them, and the cause for the rest is not known. The V and J calls and clone size are taken from that table; D and trimming were inferred from the DNA. The sample table records about 110,000 clones; about 85% of these occur just once. Together, the top ten hold 3% of the sample.

In this chain, TRBV6-1 is recombined with TRBJ2-7; no D gene is confidently identified. The sequencing input was PBMCs. The TCR comes from a woman under 30 in good health and CMV-seronegative. The CDR3 region reads CATEVPWAPIHEQYF. The nucleotides read TGTGCCACCGAAGTTCCCTGGGCCCCTATCCACGAGCAGTACTTC.